The rows below give T cell receptor beta chains drawn from one sample of a study of blood T cells in healthy people across ages. TCRdb analysed the 5' RACE reads with MiXCR anew, one entry per CDR3 protein. The profile shows more than 700,000 distinct CDR3 sequences, about 53% of them singletons. The sample comprised blood. The source of these receptors is a man older than 75 in good health. Both conserved end residues are part of each CDR3. D genes are given only for firm matches. Expanded clones are given a class, and other clones once, few, many or no size at all.

d_call	v_call	clone_size	j_call	cdr3_length	cdr3_nt	cdr3_aa
TRBD1	TRBV6-6	few	TRBJ2-1	15	TGTGCCAGCAGCCTCGCCGGGACAGAGTACAATGAGCAGTTCTTC	CASSLAGTEYNEQFF
-	TRBV7-2	-	TRBJ1-2	14	TGTGCCAGCAGCTTAGCGGCAGGGGACTATGGCTACACCTTC	CASSLAAGDYGYTF
-	TRBV6-6	few	TRBJ1-2	15	TGTGCCAGCAGTTATGGTCCAGGGAAGGACTATGGCTACACCTTC	CASSYGPGKDYGYTF
TRBD2	TRBV2	few	TRBJ2-5	15	TGTGCCAGCAGATACGCGGGAGGTCCCCAGGAGACCCAGTACTTC	CASRYAGGPQETQYF
TRBD2	TRBV7-2	-	TRBJ2-1	15	TGTGCCAGCAGCCCAAGTGGCGGGAGTCTGAATGAGCAGTTCTTC	CASSPSGGSLNEQFF
-	TRBV12-3/TRBV12-4	-	TRBJ1-2	11	TGTGCCAGCAGTTTAGGCGTTAGCTACACCTTC	CASSLGVSYTF
TRBD2	TRBV12-3/TRBV12-4	-	TRBJ2-1	16	TGTGCCAGCTTTCTTCGGCGGGAGGGCTCCTACAATGAGCAGTTCTTC	CASFLRREGSYNEQFF
-	TRBV10-3	-	TRBJ1-2	16	TGTGCCATCAGTGAGGCCTCCGGGACATCAAACTTCGGCTACACCTTC	CAISEASGTSNFGYTF
-	TRBV29-1	-	TRBJ2-3	15	TGCAGCGGACGTAAGACGATGGAATGGACAGATACGCAGTATTTT	CSGRKTMEWTDTQYF
TRBD2	TRBV6-5	-	TRBJ2-7	18	TGTGCCAGCAGTTCTCCTAGCGGGAGGGCCCCAAGCTCCTACGAGCAGTACTTC	CASSSPSGRAPSSYEQYF
TRBD2	TRBV23-1	-	TRBJ2-7	17	TGCGCCAGCAGTCAATTTTGGCTAGCGGGAGTCTCCTACGAGCAGTACTTC	CASSQFWLAGVSYEQYF
-	TRBV5-1	-	TRBJ2-7	15	TGCGCCAGCAGCCTAAAGGGCCCGGGCGCTGGTGAGCAGTACTTC	CASSLKGPGAGEQYF
TRBD1	TRBV6-6	few	TRBJ1-2	16	TGTGCCAGCAGTTCCTCCTTGGGACAGGGGGTTCATGGCTACACCTTC	CASSSSLGQGVHGYTF
-	TRBV28	-	TRBJ2-7	16	TGTGCCAGCAGTCTAATTAGTGGGAGAGGTATCTACGAGCAGTACTTC	CASSLISGRGIYEQYF
TRBD2	TRBV2	-	TRBJ2-1	15	TGTGCCAGCGCACCCGGGACTAGCGCCTACAATGAGCAGTTCTTC	CASAPGTSAYNEQFF
TRBD1	TRBV7-9	-	TRBJ2-1	15	TGTGCCAGCAGCCGGACAGGGCTACACTACAATGAGCAGTTCTTC	CASSRTGLHYNEQFF
-	TRBV27	few	TRBJ2-5	13	TGTGCCAGCAGTTTACTGGGACTCGAGACCCAGTACTTC	CASSLLGLETQYF
-	TRBV12-3/TRBV12-4	few	TRBJ2-7	13	TGTGCCAGCAATCACGGACAGCCCTACGAGCAGTACTTC	CASNHGQPYEQYF
-	TRBV2	few	TRBJ2-7	15	TGTGCCAGCAGTGAGAAGTACCTAAGCTCCTACGAGCAGTACTTC	CASSEKYLSSYEQYF
-	TRBV20-1	-	TRBJ1-1	12	TGCAGTGCTAGGAGGGGGTGGACTGAAGCTTTCTTT	CSARRGWTEAFF
-	TRBV24-1	few	TRBJ2-1	14	TGTGCCACCAGTGATCCCGGGACCGCCAATGAGCAGTTCTTC	CATSDPGTANEQFF
-	TRBV20-1	-	TRBJ1-3	14	TGCAGTGCTAGGTCGGCCAGAGGCTCTTATTCCATATATTTT	CSARSARGSYSIYF
-	TRBV12-3/TRBV12-4	few	TRBJ2-3	12	TGTGCCAGCAGTCCAGGGTACAGATACGCGTATTTT	CASSPGYRYAYF
-	TRBV10-3	-	TRBJ2-7	13	TGTGCCAGCCGATTAGGACAGATAGAAGAGCAGTACTTC	CASRLGQIEEQYF
TRBD1	TRBV12-3/TRBV12-4	many	TRBJ2-3	15	TGTGCCAGCAGTTTTTCCGGGACAGGTCACAGATACGCGTATTTT	CASSFSGTGHRYAYF
-	TRBV2	few	TRBJ2-4	15	TGTGCCAGCAGTAACCGGGGGGCAGTCGAAAACATTCAGTACTTC	CASSNRGAVENIQYF
-	TRBV20-1	-	TRBJ2-1	14	TGCAGTGCTAGAGGGAGTTCTTCAACAGGAGAGCAGTTCTTC	CSARGSSSTGEQFF
-	TRBV12-3/TRBV12-4	many	TRBJ1-5	13	TGTGCCAGCAGGGTTGGGTCCGATCAGCCCCAGCATTTT	CASRVGSDQPQHF
-	TRBV7-6	-	TRBJ2-7	15	TGTGCCAGCAGCCCCCGACTAACGGGAGCCTACGAGCAGTACTTC	CASSPRLTGAYEQYF
-	TRBV9	once	TRBJ2-1	16	TGTGCCAGCAGCGTAGGGGCGGGGAGTACCTACAATGAGCAGTTCTTC	CASSVGAGSTYNEQFF
-	TRBV4-2	-	TRBJ2-7	15	TGTGCCAGCAGCCATGAAGCTGGAGCCTCCTACGAGCAGTACTTC	CASSHEAGASYEQYF
TRBD2	TRBV20-1	few	TRBJ2-3	14	TGCAGTGCTAGTACGCTAGCGGACGGTAATACGCAGTATTTT	CSASTLADGNTQYF
-	TRBV27	-	TRBJ1-4	12	TGTGCCAGCCGCAAATCGAAGGAAAAACTGTTTTTT	CASRKSKEKLFF
-	TRBV7-9	many	TRBJ2-4	13	TGTGCCAGCAGCCTCGGGGCCAAAAACATTCAGTACTTC	CASSLGAKNIQYF
-	TRBV20-1	-	TRBJ2-3	15	TGCAGTGCTACTTTCGCGGGAGACGGGGGCAGATACGCGTATTTT	CSATFAGDGGRYAYF
-	TRBV20-1	-	TRBJ2-5	14	TGCAGTACTAGAGAGGGGTGGGGGGAAGAGACCCAGTACTTC	CSTREGWGEETQYF
TRBD2	TRBV20-1	few	TRBJ2-3	14	TGCAGTGCTAGGACTAGCGGGAATACAGATACGCAGTATTTT	CSARTSGNTDTQYF
-	TRBV15	few	TRBJ2-7	16	TGTGCCACCAGCAGCGTAAGGGGCGTGAAATCCTACGAGCAGTACTTC	CATSSVRGVKSYEQYF
-	TRBV25-1	-	TRBJ1-2	14	TGTGCCAGCAGTGAAGGACCAGCTAACTATGGCTACACCTTC	CASSEGPANYGYTF
TRBD1	TRBV6-2/TRBV6-3	-	TRBJ1-1	16	TGTGCCAGCAGTTACTGGACAGGGGCGAAGAACACTGAAGCTTTCTTT	CASSYWTGAKNTEAFF
-	TRBV10-2	-	TRBJ2-1	15	TGCGCCAGCAGCAGTGGGGAAGGGATCTACAATGAGCAGTTCTTC	CASSSGEGIYNEQFF
TRBD1	TRBV6-5	-	TRBJ2-4	15	TGTGCCAGCACCCGGGGACAGGGAATAGGAGACATTCAGTACTTC	CASTRGQGIGDIQYF
-	TRBV29-1	few	TRBJ2-5	12	TGCAGCGAAAGGGGTCCACTGAATGAGCAGTACTTC	CSERGPLNEQYF
TRBD1	TRBV20-1	few	TRBJ1-1	17	TGCAGTGTTCCGAAACACAGGGGCTCCCCCTCTAACACTGAAGCTTTCTTT	CSVPKHRGSPSNTEAFF
TRBD2	TRBV10-3	-	TRBJ2-7	14	TGTGCCATCTCAGGGACTAGCGGCTCCTACGAGCAGTACTTC	CAISGTSGSYEQYF
-	TRBV29-1	-	TRBJ2-6	15	TGCAGCGCCGGCGGATTGGGCTCTGGGGCCAACGTCCTGACTTTC	CSAGGLGSGANVLTF
TRBD2	TRBV27	-	TRBJ2-7	16	TGTGCCAGCAGTCGTAGACTAGCGGGAGGGACTTACGAGCAGTACTTC	CASSRRLAGGTYEQYF